A single sample gave rise to the 5 T cell receptor beta chains below, sequenced in a study of blood T cell repertoires in COVID-19. TCRdb's table, derived via immunoSEQ multiplex PCR, lists solely in-frame clones and lacks some. There are around 170,000 clones in the sample; around 84% occur only once, and under 15% lies in the top ten. Material for sequencing was peripheral blood. All receptors come from a man aged 25 to 45 with active or convalescent COVID-19.

The chain has TRBV27 and TRBJ2-3; TRBD2 aligns across 8 bases. The CDR3 sequence is 16 residues long. Per the germline V gene, CDR1 is MNHEY and CDR2 is SMNVEV (reference sequence). V gave up 5 bases and J gave up 5 bases; unmatched junction bases: 12. The CDR3 bases are TGTGCCAGCAGTCTGCACTTTACCGGGGGGGGAGATACGCAGTATTTT. It translates to CASSLHFTGGGDTQYF.

V is TRBV27 and J is TRBJ2-1; 7 bases are shared with TRBD1. Germline trimming cut 6 bases from V and 0 bases from J; bases unmatched to any gene: 20. Germline loops: CDR1 MNHEY, CDR2 SMNVEV (reference sequence). This CDR3 spans 20 amino acids. CDR3 sequence reads: CASRAQRGQRRQSSYNEQFF. DNA of the CDR3: TGTGCCAGCAGGGCACAAAGGGGACAGAGAAGACAGAGCTCCTACAATGAGCAGTTCTTC.

V is TRBV9 and J is TRBJ1-1; D possibly corresponds to TRBD1 (5 bases). This CDR3 comprises 11 residues. The germline V and J ends were trimmed by 3 bases and 8 bases, with 8 bases remaining between them. CDR1 SGDLS and CDR2 YYNGEE come from the germline V gene. As DNA, the CDR3 is TGTGCCAGCAGCGCGGGGGTCGAAGCTTTCTTT. This sequence encodes CASSAGVEAFF.

This clone was detected only a few times. The chain links TRBV6-2 or TRBV6-3 to TRBJ1-1; D remains unclear. Germline-derived CDR1 and CDR2 are MNHEY and SVGEGT. The V and J ends lost 0 bases and 1 base respectively, with 6 bases between them. This CDR3 contains 14 residues. The CDR3 reads CASSYSPGNTEAFF. The CDR3 DNA reads as TGTGCCAGCAGTTACTCCCCAGGGAACACTGAAGCTTTCTTT.

The rearrangement uses TRBV5-1 and TRBJ2-3; 7 bases agree with TRBD2. The V and J ends lost 4 bases and 2 bases, in that order; junction bases with no gene match: 7. The V gene's germline CDR1 is SGHRS and CDR2 YFSETQ. This CDR3 has 15 amino acids. CDR3 region: CASSLTSLSTDTQYF. CDR3 DNA: TGCGCCAGCAGCCTGACTAGCCTATCCACAGATACGCAGTATTTT.